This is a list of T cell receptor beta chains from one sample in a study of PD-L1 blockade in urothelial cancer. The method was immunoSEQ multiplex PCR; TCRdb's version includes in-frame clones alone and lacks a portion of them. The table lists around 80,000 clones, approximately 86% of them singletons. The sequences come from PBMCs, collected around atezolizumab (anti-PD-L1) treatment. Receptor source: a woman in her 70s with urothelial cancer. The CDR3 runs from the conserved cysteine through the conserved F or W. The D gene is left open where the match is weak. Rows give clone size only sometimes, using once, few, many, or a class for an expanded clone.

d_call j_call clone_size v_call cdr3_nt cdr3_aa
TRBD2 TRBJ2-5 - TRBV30 TGTGCCTGGAGCGCCGGACTAGCGGGGGATTCAGAGACCCAGTACTTC CAWSAGLAGDSETQYF
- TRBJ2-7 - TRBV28 TGTGCCAACGCTCGGCAGGGCTCCTACGAGCAGTACTTC CANARQGSYEQYF
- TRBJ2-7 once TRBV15 TGTGCCACCAGCAAAGAGACTATCGCCTACGAGCAGTACTTC CATSKETIAYEQYF
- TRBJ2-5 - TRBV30 TGTGCCTGGACCTACACAGGGTTAGAGACCCAGTACTTC CAWTYTGLETQYF
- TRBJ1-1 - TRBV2 TGTGCCAGCAGCAAAAGCATGACGGGGGTGAGGTCTGAAGCTTTCTTT CASSKSMTGVRSEAFF
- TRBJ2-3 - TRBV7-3 TGTGCCAGCTGGGGTCCAAACGGGAGTGTCACAGATACGCAGTATTTT CASWGPNGSVTDTQYF
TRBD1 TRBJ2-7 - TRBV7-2 TGTGCCAGCAGCTTCACAACCTCCGGACAGGCAACCTTCTACGAGCAGTACTTC CASSFTTSGQATFYEQYF
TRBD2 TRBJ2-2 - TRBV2 TGTGCCAGCAGTGTGTCAGGGAGGGGAACCGGGGAGCTGTTTTTT CASSVSGRGTGELFF
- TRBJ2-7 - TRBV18 TGTGCCAGCTCCCTCCGGGACAACGCCTACGAGCAGTACTTC CASSLRDNAYEQYF
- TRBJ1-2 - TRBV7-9 TGTGCCAGCAGCTTAACTGACAGCCCTGGGTATGGCTACACCTTC CASSLTDSPGYGYTF
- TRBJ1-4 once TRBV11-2 TGTGCCAGCAGCCCCACGGGGGGAGCGACTAATGAAAAACTGTTTTTT CASSPTGGATNEKLFF
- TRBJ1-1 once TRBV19 TGTGCCAGTAGTATGGATAGGGGTGGCACTGAAGCTTTCTTT CASSMDRGGTEAFF
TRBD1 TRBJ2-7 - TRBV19 TGTGCCAGTAGTATAGCGGGACAGGGGGTATACGAGCAGTACTTC CASSIAGQGVYEQYF
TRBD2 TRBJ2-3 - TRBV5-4 TGTGCCAGCAGCTTGGGGGGCCGACTAGCGGGAGCTCCCGTGGGAGATACGCAGTATTTT CASSLGGRLAGAPVGDTQYF
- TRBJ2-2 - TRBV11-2 TGTGCCAGCAGCTGGGGACTCTTGGGGGACTTAAACACCGGGGAGCTGTTTTTT CASSWGLLGDLNTGELFF
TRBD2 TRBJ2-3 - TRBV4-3 TGCGCCAGCAGCGATCAGCGTGCGGGGGGCACAGATACGCAGTATTTT CASSDQRAGGTDTQYF
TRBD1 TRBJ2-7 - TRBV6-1 TGTGCCAGCAGCCTTGGACAGGGGCTTTACGAGCAGTACTTC CASSLGQGLYEQYF
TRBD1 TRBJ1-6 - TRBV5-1 TGCGCCAGCAGCGGGGGACAGGTTATCCCTTCACCCCTCCACTTT CASSGGQVIPSPLHF
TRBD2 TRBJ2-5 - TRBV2 TGTGCCAGCCGGACTAGCGGGGGGGCCTGGGAGACCCAGTACTTC CASRTSGGAWETQYF
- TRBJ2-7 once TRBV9 TGTGCCAGCAGCGTAGCTTTGGGGACTTCCTACGAGCAGTACTTC CASSVALGTSYEQYF
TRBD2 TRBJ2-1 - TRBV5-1 TGCGCCAGCAGCTTATGGACTAGCGGGGCTTACAATGAGCAGTTCTTC CASSLWTSGAYNEQFF
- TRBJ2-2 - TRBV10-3 TGTGCCATCAGTGAGGAATGGGCGGGAATGGGGGAGCTGTTTTTT CAISEEWAGMGELFF
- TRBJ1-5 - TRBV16 TGTGCCAGCAGCCATGGCGCGCCGGGGCAGCCCCAGCATTTT CASSHGAPGQPQHF
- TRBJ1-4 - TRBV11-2 TGTGCCAGCAGCTTAGGGCAGGGTATCGGAAAACTGTTTTTT CASSLGQGIGKLFF
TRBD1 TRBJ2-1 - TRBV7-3 TGTGCCAGCAGCTCTACAGGGGTTGGTGAGCAGTTCTTC CASSSTGVGEQFF
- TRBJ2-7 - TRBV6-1 TGTGCCAGCAGTGAAGATCAGGGTTCCTACGAGCAGTACTTC CASSEDQGSYEQYF
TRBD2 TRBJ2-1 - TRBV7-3 TGTGCCAGCAGCCTCCTCGACTCTAGCGGACCCTACAATGAGCAGTTCTTC CASSLLDSSGPYNEQFF
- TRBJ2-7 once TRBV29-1 TGCAGCGTTGAAGGGCAGGGGTACGAGCAGTACTTC CSVEGQGYEQYF
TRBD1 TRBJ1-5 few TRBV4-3 TGCGCCAGCAGCCAATCAGGGGGCGGACAGCCCCAGCATTTT CASSQSGGGQPQHF
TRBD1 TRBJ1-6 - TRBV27 TGTGCCAGCAGCCCCGGACAGGGCTTCGGCTCCTATAATTCACCCCTCCACTTT CASSPGQGFGSYNSPLHF
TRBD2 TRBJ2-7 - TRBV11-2 TGTGCCAGCAGCTTAGTCCCTAGCGGGAGGGGCTACGAGCAGTACTTC CASSLVPSGRGYEQYF
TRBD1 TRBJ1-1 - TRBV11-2 TGTGCCAGCACGACAGGGGTGGACACTGAAGCTTTCTTT CASTTGVDTEAFF
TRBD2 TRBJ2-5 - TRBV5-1 TGCGCCAGCAGCTTGGTGGCTAGCGGGAAAAAAGAGACCCAGTACTTC CASSLVASGKKETQYF
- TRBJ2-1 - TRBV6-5 TGTGCCAGCAGTTACTCCCCGTGGGCTCCGAGCGAGCAGTTCTTC CASSYSPWAPSEQFF
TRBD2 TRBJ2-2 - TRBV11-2 TGTGCCAGCAGCTTGATAGCGGGACGGAACACCGGGGAGCTGTTTTTT CASSLIAGRNTGELFF
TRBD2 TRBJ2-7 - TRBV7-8 TGTGCCAGCAGCTCTGTAGCGGGAGTTGGAGGCGAGCAGTACTTC CASSSVAGVGGEQYF
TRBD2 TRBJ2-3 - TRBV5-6 TGTGCCAGCAGCTTGCTGGGACTAGCGGGAGACACAGATACGCAGTATTTT CASSLLGLAGDTDTQYF
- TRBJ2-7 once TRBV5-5 TGTGCCAGCAGCTTGGCCCACATTACCAAATCCTACGAGCAGTACTTC CASSLAHITKSYEQYF
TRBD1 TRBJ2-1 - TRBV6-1 TGTGCCAGCAGTGAAGGACGGGACAGGGTAAGGGATGAGCAGTTCTTC CASSEGRDRVRDEQFF
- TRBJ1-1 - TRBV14 TGTGCCAGCAGCCAAGCCGTAAACACTGAAGCTTTCTTT CASSQAVNTEAFF
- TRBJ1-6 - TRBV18 TGTGCCAGCTCACCACTAAGAGATACTTATAATTCACCCCTCCACTTT CASSPLRDTYNSPLHF
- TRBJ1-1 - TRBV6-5 TGTGCCAGCAGTTACGGGGGGGGTCGCACTGAAGCTTTCTTT CASSYGGGRTEAFF
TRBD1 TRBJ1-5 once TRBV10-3 TGTGCCATCAGTGAGGGACAGGTTAGCAATCAGCCCCAGCATTTT CAISEGQVSNQPQHF
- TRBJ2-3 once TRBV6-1 TGTGCCAGCAACCCTAGGGGGTCTAGAACAGATACGCAGTATTTT CASNPRGSRTDTQYF
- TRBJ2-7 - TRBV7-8 TGTGCCAGCAGCTACGCCTATGATCGTAGTGAGCAGTACTTC CASSYAYDRSEQYF
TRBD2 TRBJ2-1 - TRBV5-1 TGCGCCAGCAGCTTGGTTGGGACTAGCACCTACAATGAGCAGTTCTTC CASSLVGTSTYNEQFF
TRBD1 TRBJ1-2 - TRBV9 TGTGCCAGCAGCGTAGAGGGGGCGCGAGGCTACACCTTC CASSVEGARGYTF
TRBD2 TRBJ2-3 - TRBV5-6 TGTGCCAGCAGCTTGCTCGGGACTATTAGCACAGATACGCAGTATTTT CASSLLGTISTDTQYF
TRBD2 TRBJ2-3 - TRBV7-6 TGTGCCAGCAGCATAGGGGGACTAGCGTCGTCAGATACGCAGTATTTT CASSIGGLASSDTQYF
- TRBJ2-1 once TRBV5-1 TGCGCCAGCAGCTTGGGACAGGCAAGCTACAATGAGCAGTTCTTC CASSLGQASYNEQFF
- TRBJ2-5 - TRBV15 TGTGCCACCAGCAGAGACTTCACAGGTTTATACTTC CATSRDFTGLYF
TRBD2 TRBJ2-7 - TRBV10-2 TGCGCCAGCAGTGAGCCCGGGACTAGCGGGAACTCCTACGAGCAGTACTTC CASSEPGTSGNSYEQYF
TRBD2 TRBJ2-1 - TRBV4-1 TGCGCCAGCAGCCAAACCTTAAGGACTAGCGGTTCCTACAATGAGCAGTTCTTC CASSQTLRTSGSYNEQFF
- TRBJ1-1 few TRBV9 TGTGCCAGCAGCGTATTGACAGGTGGATTTGAAGCTTTCTTT CASSVLTGGFEAFF